The 2 T cell receptor beta chains below were found in one sample sequenced in a study of blood T cell repertoires in COVID-19. Sequenced by immunoSEQ multiplex PCR; TCRdb stores in-frame clones only, minus some. Seen here are about 140,000 clones, approximately 78% observed once, and the top ten hold roughly 3.9%. Sequenced input: peripheral blood. These TCRs come from a woman over 75 with acute or convalescent COVID-19.

This rearrangement joins TRBV19 to TRBJ1-2, with TRBD1 matching 7 bases. This CDR3 is 15 amino acids long. Germline V gene sequence: CDR1 LNHDA, CDR2 SQIVND (reference sequence). J gave up 4 bases and V 1 base, and 6 bases lay outside the gene matches. The CDR3 sequence: CASSIGGGAGYGYTF. The CDR3, as DNA: TGTGCCAGTAGTATAGGAGGGGGCGCCGGCTATGGCTACACCTTC.

The chain combines TRBV13 with TRBJ2-6; D call uncertain. The CDR3 has 13 residues. Germline V gene sequence: CDR1 PRHDT, CDR2 FYEKMQ (reference sequence). Trimming removed 6 bases at V and 0 bases at J, with 3 bases between. DNA of the CDR3: TGTGCCAGCAGGCGCTCTGGGGCCAACGTCCTGACTTTC. It yields the protein CASRRSGANVLTF.